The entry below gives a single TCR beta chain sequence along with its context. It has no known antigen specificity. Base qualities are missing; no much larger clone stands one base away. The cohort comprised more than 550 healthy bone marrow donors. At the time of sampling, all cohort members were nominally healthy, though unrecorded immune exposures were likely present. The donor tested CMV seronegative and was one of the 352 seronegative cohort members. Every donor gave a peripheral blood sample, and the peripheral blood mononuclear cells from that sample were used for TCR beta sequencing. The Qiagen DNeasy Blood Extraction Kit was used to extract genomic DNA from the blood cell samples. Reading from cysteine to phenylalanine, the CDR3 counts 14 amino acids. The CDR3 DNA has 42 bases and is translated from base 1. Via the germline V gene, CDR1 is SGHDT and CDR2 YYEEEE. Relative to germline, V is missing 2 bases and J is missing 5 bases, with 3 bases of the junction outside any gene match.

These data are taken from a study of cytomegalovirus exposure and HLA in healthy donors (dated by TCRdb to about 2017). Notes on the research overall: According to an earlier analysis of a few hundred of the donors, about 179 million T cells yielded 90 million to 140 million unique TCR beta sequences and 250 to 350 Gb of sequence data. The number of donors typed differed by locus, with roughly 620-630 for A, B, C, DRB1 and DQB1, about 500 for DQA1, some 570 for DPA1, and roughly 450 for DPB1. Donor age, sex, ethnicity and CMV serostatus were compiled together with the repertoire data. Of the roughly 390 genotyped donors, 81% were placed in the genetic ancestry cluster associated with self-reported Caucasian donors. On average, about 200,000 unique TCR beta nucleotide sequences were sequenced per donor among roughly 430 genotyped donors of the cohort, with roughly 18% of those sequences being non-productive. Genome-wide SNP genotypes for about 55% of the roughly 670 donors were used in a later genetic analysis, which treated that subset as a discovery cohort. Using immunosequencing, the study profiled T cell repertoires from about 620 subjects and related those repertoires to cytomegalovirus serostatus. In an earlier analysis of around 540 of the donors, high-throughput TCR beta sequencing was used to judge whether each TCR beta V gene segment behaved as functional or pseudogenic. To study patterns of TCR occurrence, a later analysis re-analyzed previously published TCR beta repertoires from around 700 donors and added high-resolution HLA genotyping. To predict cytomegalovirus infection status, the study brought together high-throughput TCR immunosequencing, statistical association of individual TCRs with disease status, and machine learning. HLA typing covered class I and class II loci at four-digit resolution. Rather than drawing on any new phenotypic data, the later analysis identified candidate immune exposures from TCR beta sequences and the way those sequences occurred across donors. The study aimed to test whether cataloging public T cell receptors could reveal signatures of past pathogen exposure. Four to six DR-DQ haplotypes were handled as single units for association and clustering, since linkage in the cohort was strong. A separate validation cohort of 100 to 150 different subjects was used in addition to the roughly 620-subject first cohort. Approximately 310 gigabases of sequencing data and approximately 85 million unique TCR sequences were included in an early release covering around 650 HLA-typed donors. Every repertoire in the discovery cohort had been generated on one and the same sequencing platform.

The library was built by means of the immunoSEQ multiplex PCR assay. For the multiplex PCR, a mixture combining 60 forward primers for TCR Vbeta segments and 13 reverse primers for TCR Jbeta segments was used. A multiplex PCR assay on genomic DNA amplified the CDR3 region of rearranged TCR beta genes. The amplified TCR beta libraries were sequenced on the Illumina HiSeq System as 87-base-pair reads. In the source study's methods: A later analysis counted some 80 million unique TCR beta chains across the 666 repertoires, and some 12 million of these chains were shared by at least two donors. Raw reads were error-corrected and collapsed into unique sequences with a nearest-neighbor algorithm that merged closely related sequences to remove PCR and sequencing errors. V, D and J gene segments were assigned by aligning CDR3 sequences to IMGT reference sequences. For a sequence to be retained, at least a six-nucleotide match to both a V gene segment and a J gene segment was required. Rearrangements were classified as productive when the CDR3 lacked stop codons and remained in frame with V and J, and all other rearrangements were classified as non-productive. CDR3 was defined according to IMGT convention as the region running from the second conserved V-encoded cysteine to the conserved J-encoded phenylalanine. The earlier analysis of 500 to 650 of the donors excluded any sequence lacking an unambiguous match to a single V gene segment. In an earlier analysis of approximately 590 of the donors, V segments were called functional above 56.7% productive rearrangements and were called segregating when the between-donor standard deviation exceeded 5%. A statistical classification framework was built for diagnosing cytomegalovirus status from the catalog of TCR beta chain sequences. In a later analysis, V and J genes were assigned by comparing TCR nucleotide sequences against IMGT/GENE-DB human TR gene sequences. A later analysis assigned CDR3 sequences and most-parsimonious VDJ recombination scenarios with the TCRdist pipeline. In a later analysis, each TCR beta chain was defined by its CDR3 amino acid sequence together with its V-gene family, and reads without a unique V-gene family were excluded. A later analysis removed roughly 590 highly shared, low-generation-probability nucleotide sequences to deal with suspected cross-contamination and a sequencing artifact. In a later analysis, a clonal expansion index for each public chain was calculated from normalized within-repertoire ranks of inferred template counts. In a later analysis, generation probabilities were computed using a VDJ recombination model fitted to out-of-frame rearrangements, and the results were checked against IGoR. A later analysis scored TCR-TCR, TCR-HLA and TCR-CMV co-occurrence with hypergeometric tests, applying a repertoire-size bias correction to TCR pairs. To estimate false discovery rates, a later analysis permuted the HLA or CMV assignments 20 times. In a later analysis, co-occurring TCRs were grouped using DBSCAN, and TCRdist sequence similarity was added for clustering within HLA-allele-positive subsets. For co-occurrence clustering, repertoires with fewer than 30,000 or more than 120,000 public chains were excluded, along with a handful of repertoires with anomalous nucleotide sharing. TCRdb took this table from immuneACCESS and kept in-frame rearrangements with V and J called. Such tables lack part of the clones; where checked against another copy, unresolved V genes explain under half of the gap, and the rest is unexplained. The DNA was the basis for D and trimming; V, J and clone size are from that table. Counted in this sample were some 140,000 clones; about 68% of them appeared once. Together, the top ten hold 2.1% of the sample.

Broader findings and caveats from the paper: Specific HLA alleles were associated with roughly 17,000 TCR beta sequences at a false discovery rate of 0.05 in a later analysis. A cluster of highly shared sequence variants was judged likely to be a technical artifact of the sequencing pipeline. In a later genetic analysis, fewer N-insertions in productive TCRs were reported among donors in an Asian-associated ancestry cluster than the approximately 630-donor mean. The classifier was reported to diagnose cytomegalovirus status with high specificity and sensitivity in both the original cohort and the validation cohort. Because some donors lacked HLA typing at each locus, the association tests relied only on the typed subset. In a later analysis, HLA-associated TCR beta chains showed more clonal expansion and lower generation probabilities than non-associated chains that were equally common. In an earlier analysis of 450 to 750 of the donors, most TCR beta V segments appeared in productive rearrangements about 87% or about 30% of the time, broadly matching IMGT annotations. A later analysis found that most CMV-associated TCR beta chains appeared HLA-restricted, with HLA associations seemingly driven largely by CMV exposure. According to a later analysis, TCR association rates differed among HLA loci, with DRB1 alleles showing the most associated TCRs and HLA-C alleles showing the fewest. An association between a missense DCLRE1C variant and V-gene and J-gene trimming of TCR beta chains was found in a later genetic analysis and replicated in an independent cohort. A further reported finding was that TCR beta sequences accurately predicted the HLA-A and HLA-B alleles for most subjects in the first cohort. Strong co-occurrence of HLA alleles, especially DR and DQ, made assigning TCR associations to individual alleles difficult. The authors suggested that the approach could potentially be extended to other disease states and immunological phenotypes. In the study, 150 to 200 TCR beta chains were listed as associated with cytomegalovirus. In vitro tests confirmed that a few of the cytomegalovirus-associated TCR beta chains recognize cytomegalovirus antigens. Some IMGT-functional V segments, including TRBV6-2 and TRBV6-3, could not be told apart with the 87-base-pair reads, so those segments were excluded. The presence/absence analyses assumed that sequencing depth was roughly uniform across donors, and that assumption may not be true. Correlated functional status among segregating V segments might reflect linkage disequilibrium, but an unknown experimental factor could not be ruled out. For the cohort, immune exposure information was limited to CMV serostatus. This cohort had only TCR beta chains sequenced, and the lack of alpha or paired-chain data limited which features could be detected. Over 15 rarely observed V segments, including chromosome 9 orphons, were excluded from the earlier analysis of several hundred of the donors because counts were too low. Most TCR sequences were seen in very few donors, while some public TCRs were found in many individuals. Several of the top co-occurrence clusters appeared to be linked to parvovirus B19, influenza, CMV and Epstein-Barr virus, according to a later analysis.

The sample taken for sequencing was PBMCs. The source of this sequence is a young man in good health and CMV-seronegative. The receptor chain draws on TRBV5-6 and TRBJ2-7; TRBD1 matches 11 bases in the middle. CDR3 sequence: CASSFGQGAHEQYF. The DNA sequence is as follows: TGTGCCAGCAGCTTCGGACAGGGGGCCCACGAGCAGTACTTC. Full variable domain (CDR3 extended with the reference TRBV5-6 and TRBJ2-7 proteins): DAGVTQSPTHLIKTRGQQVTLRCSPKSGHDTVSWYQQALGQGPQFIFQYYEEEERQRGNFPDRFSGHQFPNYSSELNVNALLLGDSALYLCASSFGQGAHEQYFGPGTRLTVT.